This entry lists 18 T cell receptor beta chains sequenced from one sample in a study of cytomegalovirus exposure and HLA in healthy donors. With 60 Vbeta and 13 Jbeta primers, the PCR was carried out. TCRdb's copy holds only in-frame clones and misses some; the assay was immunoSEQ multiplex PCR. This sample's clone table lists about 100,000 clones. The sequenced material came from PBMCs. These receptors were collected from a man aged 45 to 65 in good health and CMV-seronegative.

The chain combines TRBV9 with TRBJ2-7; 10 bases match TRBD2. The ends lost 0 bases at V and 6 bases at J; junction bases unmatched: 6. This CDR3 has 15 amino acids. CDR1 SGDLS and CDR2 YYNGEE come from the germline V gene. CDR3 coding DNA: TGTGCCAGCAGCGTAGCTGGGGCTAGCGGGAGCGAGCAGTACTTC. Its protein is CASSVAGASGSEQYF.

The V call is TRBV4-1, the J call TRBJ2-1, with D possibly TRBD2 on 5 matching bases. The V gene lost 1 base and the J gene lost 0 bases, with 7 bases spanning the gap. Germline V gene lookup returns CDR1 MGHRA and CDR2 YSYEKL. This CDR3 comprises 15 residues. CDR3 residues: CASSQGESSYNEQFF. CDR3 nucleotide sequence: TGCGCCAGCAGCCAAGGGGAGAGCTCCTACAATGAGCAGTTCTTC.

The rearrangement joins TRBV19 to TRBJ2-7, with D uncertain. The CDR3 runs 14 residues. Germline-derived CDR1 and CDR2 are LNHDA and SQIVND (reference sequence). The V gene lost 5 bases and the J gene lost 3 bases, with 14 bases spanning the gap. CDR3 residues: CASSRTTGYYEQYF. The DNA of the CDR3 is TGTGCCAGTAGTCGAACAACGGGTTACTACGAGCAGTACTTC. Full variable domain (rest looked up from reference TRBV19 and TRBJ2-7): DGGITQSPKYLFRKEGQNVTLSCEQNLNHDAMYWYRQDPGQGLRLIYYSQIVNDFQKGDIAEGYSVSREKKESFPLTVTSAQKNPTAFYLCASSRTTGYYEQYFGPGTRLTVT.

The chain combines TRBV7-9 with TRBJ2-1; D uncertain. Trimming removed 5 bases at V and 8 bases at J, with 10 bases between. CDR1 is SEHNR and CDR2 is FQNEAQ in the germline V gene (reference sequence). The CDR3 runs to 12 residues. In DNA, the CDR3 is TGTGCCAGCAGCAAGGCCGGGTATGAGCAGTTCTTC. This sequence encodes CASSKAGYEQFF.

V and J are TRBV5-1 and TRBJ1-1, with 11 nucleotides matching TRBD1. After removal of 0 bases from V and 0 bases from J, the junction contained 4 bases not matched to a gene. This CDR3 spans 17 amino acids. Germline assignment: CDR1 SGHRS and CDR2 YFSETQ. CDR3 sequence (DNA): TGCGCCAGCAGCTTGGCGGGACAGGGGGTAATGAACACTGAAGCTTTCTTT. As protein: CASSLAGQGVMNTEAFF.

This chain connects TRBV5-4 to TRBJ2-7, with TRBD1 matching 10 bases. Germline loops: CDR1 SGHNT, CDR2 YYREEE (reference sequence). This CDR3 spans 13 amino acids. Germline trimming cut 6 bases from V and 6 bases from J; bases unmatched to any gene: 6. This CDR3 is CASTGTGEGEQYF. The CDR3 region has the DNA TGTGCCAGCACCGGGACAGGGGAAGGCGAGCAGTACTTC.

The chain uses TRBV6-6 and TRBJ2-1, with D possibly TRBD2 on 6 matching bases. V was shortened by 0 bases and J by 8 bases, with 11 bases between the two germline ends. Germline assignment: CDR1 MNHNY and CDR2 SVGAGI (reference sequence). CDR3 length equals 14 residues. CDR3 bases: TGTGCCAGCAGTTACTCCCAGGAGGGCCATGAGCAGTTCTTC. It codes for CASSYSQEGHEQFF.

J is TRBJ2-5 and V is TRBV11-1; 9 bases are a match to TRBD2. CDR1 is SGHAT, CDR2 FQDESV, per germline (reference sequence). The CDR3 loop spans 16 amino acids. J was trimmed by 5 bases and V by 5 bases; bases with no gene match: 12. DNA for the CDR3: TGTGCCAGCAGCCCCAAGGGGGCTAGCGGGGACGAGACCCAGTACTTC. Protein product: CASSPKGASGDETQYF.

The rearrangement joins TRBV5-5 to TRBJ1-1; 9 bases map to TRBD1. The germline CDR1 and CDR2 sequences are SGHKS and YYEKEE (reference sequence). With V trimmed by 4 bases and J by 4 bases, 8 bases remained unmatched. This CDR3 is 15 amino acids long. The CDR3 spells CASSADRGYATEAFF. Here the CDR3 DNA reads TGTGCCAGCAGCGCGGACAGGGGCTACGCCACTGAAGCTTTCTTT.

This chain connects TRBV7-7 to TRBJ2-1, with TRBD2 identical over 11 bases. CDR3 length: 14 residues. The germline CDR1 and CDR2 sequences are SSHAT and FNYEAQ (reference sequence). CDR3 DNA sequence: TGTGCTAGTTCACTAGCGGGAGATGGCAATGAGCAGTTCTTC. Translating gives CASSLAGDGNEQFF. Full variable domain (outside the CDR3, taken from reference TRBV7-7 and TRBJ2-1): GAGVSQSPRYKVTKRGQDVTLRCDPISSHATLYWYQQALGQGPEFLTYFNYEAQPDKSGLPSDRFSAERPEGSISTLTIQRTEQRDSAMYRCASSLAGDGNEQFFGPGTRLTVL.

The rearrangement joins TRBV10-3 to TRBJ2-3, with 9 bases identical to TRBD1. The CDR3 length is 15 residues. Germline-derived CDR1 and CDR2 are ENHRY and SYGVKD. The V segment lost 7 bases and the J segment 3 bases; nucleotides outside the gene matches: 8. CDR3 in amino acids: CAITSGTGRTDTQYF. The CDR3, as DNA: TGTGCCATCACCTCCGGGACAGGGAGGACAGATACGCAGTATTTT.

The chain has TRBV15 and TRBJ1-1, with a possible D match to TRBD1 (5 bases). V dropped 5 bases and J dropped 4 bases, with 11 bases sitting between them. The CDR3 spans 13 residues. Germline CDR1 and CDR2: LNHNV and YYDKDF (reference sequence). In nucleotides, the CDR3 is TGTGCCACCAGCGGGCACGGGGGCACTGAAGCTTTCTTT. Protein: CATSGHGGTEAFF.

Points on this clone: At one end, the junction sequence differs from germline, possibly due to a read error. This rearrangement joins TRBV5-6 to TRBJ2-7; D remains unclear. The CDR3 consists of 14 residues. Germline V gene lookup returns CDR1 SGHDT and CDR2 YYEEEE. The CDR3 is CASSLNPIRHEQYF. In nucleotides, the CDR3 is TGTGCCAGCAGCTTAAACCCCATTAGACACGAACAGTACTTC.

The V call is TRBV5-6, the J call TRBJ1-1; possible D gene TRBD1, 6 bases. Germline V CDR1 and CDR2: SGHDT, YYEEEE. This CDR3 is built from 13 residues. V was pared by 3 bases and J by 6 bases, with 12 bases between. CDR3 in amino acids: CASSSTSGAEAFF. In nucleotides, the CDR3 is TGTGCCAGCAGCTCCACCTCAGGGGCTGAAGCTTTCTTT.

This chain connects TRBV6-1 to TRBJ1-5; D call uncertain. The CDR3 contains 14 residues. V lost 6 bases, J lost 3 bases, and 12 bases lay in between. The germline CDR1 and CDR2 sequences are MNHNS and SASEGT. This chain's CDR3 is CASRLAGNNQPQHF. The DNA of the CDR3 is TGTGCCAGCAGATTAGCCGGTAACAATCAGCCCCAGCATTTT.

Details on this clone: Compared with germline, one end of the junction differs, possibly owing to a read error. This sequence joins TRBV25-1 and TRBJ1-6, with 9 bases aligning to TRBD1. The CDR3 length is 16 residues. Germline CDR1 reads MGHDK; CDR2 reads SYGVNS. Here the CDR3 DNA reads TGTGCCAACAGTGCCACAGACAGGGGGAAAGGTTCACCCCTCCACTTT. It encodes CANSATDRGKGSPLHF.

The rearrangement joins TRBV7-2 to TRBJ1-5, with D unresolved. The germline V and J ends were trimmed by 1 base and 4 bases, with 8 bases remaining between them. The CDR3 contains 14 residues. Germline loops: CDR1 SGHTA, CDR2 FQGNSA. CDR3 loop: CASSLESTNQPQHF. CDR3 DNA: TGTGCCAGCAGCTTAGAGTCCACAAATCAGCCCCAGCATTTT.

The CDR3 coding sequence is TGCGCCAGCAGCCAAGGGCGTGTAAGGGGAAATGAAAAACTGTTTTTT. It specifies CASSQGRVRGNEKLFF. The V and J genes are TRBV4-3 and TRBJ1-4; D perhaps matches TRBD1 (5 bases). The CDR3 has 16 residues. The germline V gene has CDR1 LGHNA and CDR2 YSLEER. V was cut by 1 base and J by 5 bases, with 14 bases left in between.